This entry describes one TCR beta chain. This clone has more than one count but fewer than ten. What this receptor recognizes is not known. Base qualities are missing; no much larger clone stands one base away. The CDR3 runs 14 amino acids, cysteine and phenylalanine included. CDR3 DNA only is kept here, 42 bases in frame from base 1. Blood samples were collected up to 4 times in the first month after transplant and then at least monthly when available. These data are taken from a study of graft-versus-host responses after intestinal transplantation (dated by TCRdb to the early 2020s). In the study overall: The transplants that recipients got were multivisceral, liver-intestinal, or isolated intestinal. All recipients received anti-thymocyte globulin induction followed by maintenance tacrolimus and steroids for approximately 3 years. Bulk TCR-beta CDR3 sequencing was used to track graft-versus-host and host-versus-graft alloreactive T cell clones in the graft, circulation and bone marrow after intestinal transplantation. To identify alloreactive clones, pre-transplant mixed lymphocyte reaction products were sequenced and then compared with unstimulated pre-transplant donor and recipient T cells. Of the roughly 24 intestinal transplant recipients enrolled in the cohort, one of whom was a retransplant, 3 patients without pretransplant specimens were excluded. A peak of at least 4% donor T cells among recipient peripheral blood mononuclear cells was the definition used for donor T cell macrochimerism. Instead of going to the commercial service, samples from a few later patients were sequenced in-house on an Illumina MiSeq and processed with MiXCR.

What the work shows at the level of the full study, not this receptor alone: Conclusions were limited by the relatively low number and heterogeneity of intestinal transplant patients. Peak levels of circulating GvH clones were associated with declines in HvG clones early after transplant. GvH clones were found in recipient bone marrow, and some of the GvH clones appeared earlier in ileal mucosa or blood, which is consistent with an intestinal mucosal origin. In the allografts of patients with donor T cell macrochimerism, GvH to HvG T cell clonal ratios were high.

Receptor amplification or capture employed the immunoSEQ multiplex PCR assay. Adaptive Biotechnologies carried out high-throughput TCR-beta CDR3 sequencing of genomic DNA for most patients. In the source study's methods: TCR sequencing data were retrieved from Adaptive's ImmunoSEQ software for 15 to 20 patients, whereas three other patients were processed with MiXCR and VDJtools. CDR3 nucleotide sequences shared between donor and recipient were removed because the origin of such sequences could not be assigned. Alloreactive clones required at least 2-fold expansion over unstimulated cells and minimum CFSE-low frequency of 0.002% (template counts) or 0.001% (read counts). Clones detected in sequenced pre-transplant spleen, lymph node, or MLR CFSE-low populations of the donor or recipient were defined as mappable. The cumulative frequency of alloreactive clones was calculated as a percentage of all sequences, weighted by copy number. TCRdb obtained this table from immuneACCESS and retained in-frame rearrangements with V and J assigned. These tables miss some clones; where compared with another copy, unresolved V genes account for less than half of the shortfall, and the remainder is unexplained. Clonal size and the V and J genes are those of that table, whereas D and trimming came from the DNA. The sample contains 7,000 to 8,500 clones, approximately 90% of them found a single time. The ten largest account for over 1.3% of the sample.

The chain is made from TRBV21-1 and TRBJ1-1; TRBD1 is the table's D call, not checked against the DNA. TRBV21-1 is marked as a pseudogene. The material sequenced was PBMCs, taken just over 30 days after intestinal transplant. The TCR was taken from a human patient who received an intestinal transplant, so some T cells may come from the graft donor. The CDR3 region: CASSKEGRATEAFF. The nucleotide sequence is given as TGTGCCAGCAGCAAAGAAGGCAGGGCCACTGAAGCTTTCTTT.